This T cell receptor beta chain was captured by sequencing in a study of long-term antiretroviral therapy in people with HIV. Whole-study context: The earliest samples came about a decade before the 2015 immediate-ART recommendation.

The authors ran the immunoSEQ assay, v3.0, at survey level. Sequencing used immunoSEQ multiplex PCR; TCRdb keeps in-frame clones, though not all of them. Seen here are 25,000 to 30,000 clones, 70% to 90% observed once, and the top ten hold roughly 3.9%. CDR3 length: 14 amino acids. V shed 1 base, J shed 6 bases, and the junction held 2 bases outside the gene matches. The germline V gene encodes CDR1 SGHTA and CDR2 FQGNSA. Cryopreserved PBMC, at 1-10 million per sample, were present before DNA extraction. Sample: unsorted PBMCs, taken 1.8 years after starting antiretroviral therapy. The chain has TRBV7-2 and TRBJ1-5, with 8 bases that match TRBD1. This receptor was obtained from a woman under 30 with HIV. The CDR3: CASSLGTGPQPQHF. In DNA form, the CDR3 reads TGTGCCAGCAGCTTAGGGACAGGGCCTCAGCCCCAGCATTTT.